These T cell receptor beta chains were read from a single sample in a study of CD8 T cells in ankylosing spondylitis. MiXCR, applied by TCRdb to the 5' RACE reads, yields one record per CDR3 protein. Here the sample spans about 240,000 distinct CDR3 sequences, about 9.1% being singletons. Material: blood, either unsorted or a sorted T cell fraction (not recorded which). The receptors originated from a male donor with ankylosing spondylitis or in good health (not recorded which). Both conserved end residues are part of each CDR3. D genes are given only for firm matches. For some rows the clone size is stated as once, few or many, or as a class when expanded; others skip it.

v_gene: TRBV19
j_gene: TRBJ2-5
abundance: many
d_gene: NA
CDR3aa: CASSISGVEETQYF
CDR3nt: TGTGCCAGTAGTATAAGCGGAGTAGAGGAGACCCAGTACTTC

v_gene: TRBV19
j_gene: TRBJ1-4
abundance: many
d_gene: TRBD1
CDR3aa: CASSTDRGTNEKLFF
CDR3nt: TGTGCCAGTAGTACCGACAGGGGAACTAATGAAAAACTGTTTTTT

v_gene: TRBV27
j_gene: TRBJ2-7
abundance: many
d_gene: NA
CDR3aa: CASSPGRSYEQYF
CDR3nt: TGTGCCAGCAGCCCTGGACGGTCGTACGAGCAGTACTTC

v_gene: TRBV10-3
j_gene: TRBJ2-1
abundance: many
d_gene: TRBD2
CDR3aa: CAISVWASGEGEQFF
CDR3nt: TGTGCCATCAGTGTGTGGGCTAGCGGGGAGGGTGAGCAGTTCTTC

v_gene: TRBV30
j_gene: TRBJ2-7
abundance: few
d_gene: NA
CDR3aa: CAWSRGSSYEQYF
CDR3nt: TGTGCCTGGAGTAGGGGCAGTTCCTACGAGCAGTACTTC

v_gene: TRBV27
j_gene: TRBJ2-4
abundance: many
d_gene: NA
CDR3aa: CASSLSAREYIQYF
CDR3nt: TGTGCCAGCAGTTTAAGTGCCAGGGAGTACATTCAGTACTTC

v_gene: TRBV5-1
j_gene: TRBJ1-1
abundance: many
d_gene: NA
CDR3aa: CASSLGNGGYTEAFF
CDR3nt: TGCGCCAGCAGCTTGGGTAATGGAGGGTACACTGAAGCTTTCTTT

v_gene: TRBV7-9
j_gene: TRBJ1-6
abundance: NA
d_gene: NA
CDR3aa: CASSPNSPLHF
CDR3nt: TGTGCCAGCAGCCCTAATTCACCCCTCCACTTT

v_gene: TRBV7-9
j_gene: TRBJ2-4
abundance: NA
d_gene: NA
CDR3aa: CASSLRGKNIQYF
CDR3nt: TGTGCCAGCAGCTTAAGGGGCAAAAACATTCAGTACTTC

v_gene: TRBV6-5
j_gene: TRBJ2-1
abundance: many
d_gene: TRBD2
CDR3aa: CASSYSGGPSFYNEQFF
CDR3nt: TGTGCCAGCAGTTACAGCGGGGGCCCGTCCTTTTACAATGAGCAGTTCTTC

v_gene: TRBV5-6
j_gene: TRBJ2-1
abundance: NA
d_gene: NA
CDR3aa: CASSPRDLKYNEQFF
CDR3nt: TGTGCCAGCAGCCCCCGGGACCTAAAATACAATGAGCAGTTCTTC

v_gene: TRBV20-1
j_gene: TRBJ2-1
abundance: many
d_gene: NA
CDR3aa: CSASLENLDEQFF
CDR3nt: TGCAGTGCTAGTCTGGAGAATCTGGATGAGCAGTTCTTC

v_gene: TRBV2
j_gene: TRBJ2-2
abundance: many
d_gene: TRBD1
CDR3aa: CASNGQGDTGELFF
CDR3nt: TGTGCCAGCAACGGACAGGGGGACACCGGGGAGCTGTTTTTT

v_gene: TRBV7-2
j_gene: TRBJ2-5
abundance: many
d_gene: NA
CDR3aa: CASSFGERETQYF
CDR3nt: TGTGCCAGCAGCTTCGGTGAGAGGGAGACCCAGTACTTC

v_gene: TRBV18
j_gene: TRBJ1-1
abundance: few
d_gene: TRBD1
CDR3aa: CASSPASRGTGGPNTEAFF
CDR3nt: TGTGCCAGCTCACCAGCCAGTCGCGGGACAGGAGGTCCGAACACTGAAGCTTTCTTT

v_gene: TRBV5-1
j_gene: TRBJ2-5
abundance: many
d_gene: NA
CDR3aa: CASSLPPPRPETQYF
CDR3nt: TGCGCCAGCAGCTTGCCACCCCCTCGGCCAGAGACCCAGTACTTC

v_gene: TRBV20-1
j_gene: TRBJ2-3
abundance: many
d_gene: TRBD2
CDR3aa: CSARGENGIDTQYF
CDR3nt: TGCAGTGCCCGGGGGGAAAACGGGATAGATACGCAGTATTTT